The 24 T cell receptor beta chains presented below share a single source sample, sequenced in a study of T cell repertoires in cytomegalovirus infection (dated by TCRdb to the late 2010s). The sequencing machine was an Illumina HiSeq 1500. TCRdb itself trimmed the public reads at Q25 with fastp, ran MiXCR and retained productive beta chains. A single entry per CDR3 protein holds the most common genes and DNA from its merged rows. This sample lists roughly 280,000 distinct CDR3 sequences; 12% to 15% were detected once. The top ten hold about 8.7% of the sample. The sample comprised PBMCs. The source is a human donor in good health (CMV status not recorded). Some clones in this sample may be carry-over from other donors' samples.

The chain joins TRBV9 to TRBJ2-1; 10 bases are a match to TRBD2. The CDR3 contains 15 residues. CDR1 and CDR2 from the germline V gene are SGDLS and YYNGEE. V gave up 0 bases and J gave up 5 bases; unmatched junction bases: 2. DNA for the CDR3: TGTGCCAGCAGCGTAGAACTAGCGGGGAACAATGAGCAGTTCTTC. Translated: CASSVELAGNNEQFF.

This clonotype has at least ten counts. The genes are TRBV14 and TRBJ2-2; 9 nucleotides match TRBD1. V dropped 4 bases and J dropped 4; count of bases not matched to a gene: 4. Germline V gene lookup returns CDR1 SGHDN and CDR2 FVKESK. The CDR3 is made up of 15 amino acids. CDR3 sequence: CASSRDRAPTGELFF. The CDR3 coding sequence is TGTGCCAGCAGCCGGGACAGGGCGCCCACCGGGGAGCTGTTTTTT.

This clonotype has a count of ten or more. The chain joins TRBV7-2 to TRBJ1-2; D may be TRBD1 (6 bases). Germline-derived CDR1 and CDR2 are SGHTA and FQGNSA. V shed 9 bases and J shed 7 bases, with 12 bases lying between them. The CDR3 totals 11 residues. The CDR3 coding sequence is TGTGCCAGTCGACAGGCGGTTGGCTACACCTTC. It yields the protein CASRQAVGYTF.

There are many counts of this clonotype. The chain recombines TRBV7-2 with TRBJ1-5; 8 nucleotides agree with TRBD1. The ends lost 5 bases at V and 9 bases at J; junction bases unmatched: 9. CDR3 length: 14 residues. Germline assignment: CDR1 SGHTA and CDR2 FQGNSA. CDR3 DNA sequence: TGTGCCAGCAGCCCAGGGACAGGTGTGACGCCCCAGCATTTT. Translating gives CASSPGTGVTPQHF.

This clonotype was detected many times. The rearrangement uses TRBV7-2 and TRBJ2-5, with D perhaps matching TRBD1 (6 bases). The CDR3 is 14 amino acids. CDR1 is SGHTA and CDR2 is FQGNSA in the germline V gene. Trimming stripped 2 bases from V and 3 bases from J, with 10 bases between. CDR3 residues: CASSLQGSKETQYF. CDR3 coding DNA: TGTGCCAGCAGCTTACAGGGGTCAAAAGAGACCCAGTACTTC.

This clonotype was seen ten or more times. J is TRBJ2-2 and V is TRBV7-9; 9 bases fit TRBD2. In germline, CDR1 is SEHNR, CDR2 FQNEAQ (reference sequence). Germline trimming cut 2 bases from V and 2 bases from J; bases unmatched to any gene: 3. The CDR3 sequence is 16 residues long. The DNA of the CDR3 is TGTGCCAGCAGCTTACCTGGGACTAGCAACACCGGGGAGCTGTTTTTT. Translation gives CASSLPGTSNTGELFF.

This clonotype was counted at least ten times. This chain joins TRBV6-6 and TRBJ2-6; D is unresolved. This CDR3 region has 17 residues. CDR1 MNHNY and CDR2 SVGAGI come from the germline V gene (reference sequence). The germline V and J ends were trimmed by 2 bases and 0 bases, with 11 bases remaining between them. CDR3 protein: CASSYPRMGSGANVLTF. CDR3 bases: TGTGCCAGCAGTTACCCGCGGATGGGCTCTGGGGCCAACGTCCTGACTTTC.

This clonotype appeared many times. The chain employs TRBV6-1 and TRBJ2-5, with D unresolved. Per germline, CDR1 MNHNS and CDR2 SASEGT. The CDR3 spans 11 residues. Trimming took off 5 bases at V and 1 base at J, with 2 bases between the two ends. The CDR3 region is CASSTQETQYF. CDR3 in DNA: TGTGCCAGCAGTACCCAAGAGACCCAGTACTTC.

This clonotype showed up many times. This sequence joins TRBV7-2 and TRBJ2-7; 10 nucleotides align to TRBD1. Trimming removed 3 bases from V and 2 bases from J; junction bases left unmatched: 4. Germline V gene data show CDR1 as SGHTA and CDR2 as FQGNSA. The CDR3 runs to 15 residues. The DNA of the CDR3 is TGTGCCAGCAGCTTTGACAGGGGGCCCACCTACGAGCAGTACTTC. Encoded protein: CASSFDRGPTYEQYF.

The chain has TRBV20-1 and TRBJ1-6; 9 bases fit TRBD1. The CDR3 consists of 15 residues. V shed 0 bases, J shed 10 bases, and the junction held 7 bases outside the gene matches. The germline gives CDR1 DFQATT, CDR2 SNEGSKA (reference sequence). The DNA for the CDR3 is TGCAGTGCTAGAGATCTGACAGGGGGGAAGTCACCCCTCCACTTT. Translating it yields CSARDLTGGKSPLHF.

This clonotype was detected many times. CDR3 in DNA: TGTGCCAGCAGCCTACGGACATTCTCCTACGAGCAGTACTTC. Protein: CASSLRTFSYEQYF. This chain joins TRBV7-2 and TRBJ2-7, with TRBD1 as a possible D gene (5 bases). This CDR3 spans 14 amino acids. CDR1 and CDR2 from the germline V gene are SGHTA and FQGNSA. V lost 5 bases to trimming and J lost 0 bases, with 11 bases between them.

This clonotype was recorded at least ten times. The CDR3 DNA reads TGTGCCAGCAGCTATTATGGGGAAACTGAAGCTTTCTTT. Protein product: CASSYYGETEAFF. This sequence joins TRBV7-9 and TRBJ1-1; D is unclear. The CDR3 contains 13 residues. Germline V CDR1 and CDR2: SEHNR, FQNEAQ (reference sequence). Between the trimmed V and J ends, which lost 4 bases and 5 bases, there was a span of 11 bases.

This clonotype has only a few counts. The rearrangement uses TRBV10-3 and TRBJ2-3; 12 nucleotides line up with TRBD2. There are 16 residues in the CDR3. Losses at the gene ends were 3 bases for V and 2 bases for J; bases not matched to a gene: 3. Germline V gives CDR1 ENHRY, CDR2 SYGVKD. This CDR3 is CAISERLAGVTDTQYF. Here the CDR3 DNA reads TGTGCCATCAGTGAAAGACTAGCGGGGGTCACAGATACGCAGTATTTT.

This clonotype was counted only a few times. The genes are TRBV5-1 and TRBJ2-1; D may match TRBD1 or TRBD2 (5 bases each). Germline V CDR1 and CDR2: SGHRS, YFSETQ. Trimming stripped 3 bases from V and 11 bases from J, with 27 bases between. The CDR3 is 17 amino acids. CDR3 nucleotides: TGCGCCAGCAGCTCGGGGCTCCGAGTCCAAGACGTGGGAAAGCAGTTCTTC. Protein sequence: CASSSGLRVQDVGKQFF.

The sample holds many counts of this clonotype. The chain links TRBV12-3 or TRBV12-4 to TRBJ2-3; possible D gene TRBD1, 6 bases. V was clipped by 6 bases and J by 4 bases, with 17 bases between them. The length of the CDR3 is 15 residues. CDR3 sequence: CASRSQGTLPDTQYF. In nucleotides, the CDR3 is TGTGCCAGCAGATCACAGGGAACTCTACCAGATACGCAGTATTTT.

As concerns this clonotype: Just one base apart from a much larger clone, this may be a read error. J is TRBJ2-2 and V is TRBV7-2; D might be TRBD1 (6 bases). CDR1 is SGHTA, CDR2 FQGNSA, per germline. The CDR3 contains 15 residues. The V and J ends lost 11 bases and 7 bases respectively, with 23 bases between them. CDR3 DNA: TGTGCCTTGGGGGCTGGGTGGTCCCAGGTCGGGGAGCTGTTTTTT. Translated, it gives CALGAGWSQVGELFF.

The V gene is TRBV9, the J gene TRBJ2-2; D remains unclear. Per the germline V gene, CDR1 is SGDLS and CDR2 is YYNGEE. CDR3 length: 14 residues. Trimming stripped 1 base from V and 5 bases from J, with 9 bases between. CDR3 in DNA: TGTGCCAGCAGCGTAAAGTCAGCGACCGGGGAGCTGTTTTTT. It yields the protein CASSVKSATGELFF.

A note on this clonotype: A read error is possible here, since a much larger clone lies one base away. This chain links TRBV15 with TRBJ2-7; unclear D gene. Germline assignment: CDR1 LNHNV and CDR2 YYDKDF (reference sequence). The CDR3 is 13 amino acids. Here the CDR3 reads CATEGSDSYGQYF. CDR3 sequence (DNA): TGTGCCACCGAAGGCTCTGACTCCTACGGGCAGTACTTC.

The chain carries TRBV6-1 and TRBJ2-7; D remains unclear. This CDR3 is 13 amino acids long. The V gene lost 4 bases and the J gene lost 1 base, with 8 bases spanning the gap. Germline V lookup: CDR1 MNHNS, CDR2 SASEGT. The CDR3 DNA follows: TGTGCCAGCAGTGTCGAAGCTTCCTACGAGCAGTACTTC. It encodes CASSVEASYEQYF.

This clonotype was counted many times. V and J are TRBV25-1 and TRBJ2-5, with a weak D call TRBD2 (5 bases). Deletions cut 0 bases from V and 1 base from J, with 9 bases between. The CDR3 spans 15 residues. Germline CDR1 MGHDK, CDR2 SYGVNS. The CDR3 spells CASSEYKRVQETQYF. The CDR3, as DNA: TGTGCCAGCAGTGAATATAAGAGGGTCCAAGAGACCCAGTACTTC. The entire variable domain, with the rest obtained from reference TRBV25-1 and TRBJ2-5, is as follows: EADIYQTPRYLVIGTGKKITLECSQTMGHDKMYWYQQDPGMELHLIHYSYGVNSTEKGDLSSESTVSRIRTEHFPLTLESARPSHTSQYLCASSEYKRVQETQYFGPGTRLLVL.

This clonotype has a count of ten or more. The rearrangement links TRBV7-6 to TRBJ2-2, with 8 bases matching TRBD2. This CDR3 region has 17 residues. Germline CDR1 SGHVS, CDR2 FNYEAQ. V was pared by 5 bases and J by 1 base, with 9 bases of the junction left unmatched. CDR3 region: CASSPLAGTLNTGELFF. CDR3 coding DNA: TGTGCCAGCAGCCCCTTAGCGGGGACCCTGAACACCGGGGAGCTGTTTTTT.

This clonotype was seen a few times. The chain is built from TRBV7-8 and TRBJ1-5; D might be TRBD1 (6 bases). Germline lookup yields CDR1 SGHVS and CDR2 FQNEAQ. Trimming took off 7 bases at V and 4 bases at J, with 11 bases between the two ends. This CDR3 spans 13 amino acids. In DNA, the CDR3 is TGTGCCAGCACCCCGCAGGGGAATCAGCCCCAGCATTTT. It translates to CASTPQGNQPQHF.

The sample holds many counts of this clonotype. The V and J genes are TRBV6-1 and TRBJ2-7; possibly TRBD2 for D (6 bases). Germline CDR1 MNHNS, CDR2 SASEGT. The CDR3 spans 13 residues. Trimming took 7 bases from V and 1 from J, leaving 11 bases between them. This CDR3 is CASTPGTSYEQYF. The DNA for the CDR3 is TGTGCCAGCACCCCAGGGACTTCCTACGAGCAGTACTTC.

Ten or more counts support this clonotype. J is TRBJ2-7 and V is TRBV3-1, with TRBD2 identical over 8 bases. The germline V gene encodes CDR1 LGHDT and CDR2 YNNKEL (reference sequence). This CDR3 is built from 14 residues. Unmatched junction bases numbered 4, after V lost 2 bases and J lost 4 bases. The CDR3 DNA is TGTGCCAGCAGCCAACAAGCGGGGGCTTACGAGCAGTACTTC. Encoded protein: CASSQQAGAYEQYF.